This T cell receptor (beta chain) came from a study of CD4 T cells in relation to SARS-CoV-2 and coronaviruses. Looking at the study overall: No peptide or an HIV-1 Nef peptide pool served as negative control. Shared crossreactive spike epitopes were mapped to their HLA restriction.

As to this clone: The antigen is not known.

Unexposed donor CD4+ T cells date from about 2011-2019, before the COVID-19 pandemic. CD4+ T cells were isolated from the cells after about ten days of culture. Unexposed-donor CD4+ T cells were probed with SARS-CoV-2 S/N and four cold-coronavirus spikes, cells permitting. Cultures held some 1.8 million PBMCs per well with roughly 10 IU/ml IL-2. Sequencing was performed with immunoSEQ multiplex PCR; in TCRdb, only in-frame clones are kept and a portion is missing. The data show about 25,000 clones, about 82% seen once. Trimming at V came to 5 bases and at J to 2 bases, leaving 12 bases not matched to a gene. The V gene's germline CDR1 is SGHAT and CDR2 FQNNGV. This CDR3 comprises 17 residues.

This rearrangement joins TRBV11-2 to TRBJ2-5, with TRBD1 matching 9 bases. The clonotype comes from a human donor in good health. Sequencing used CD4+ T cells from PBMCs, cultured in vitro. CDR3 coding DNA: TGTGCCAGCAGCACTATCCACGGACAGGGGAAACAAGAGACCCAGTACTTC. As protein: CASSTIHGQGKQETQYF.